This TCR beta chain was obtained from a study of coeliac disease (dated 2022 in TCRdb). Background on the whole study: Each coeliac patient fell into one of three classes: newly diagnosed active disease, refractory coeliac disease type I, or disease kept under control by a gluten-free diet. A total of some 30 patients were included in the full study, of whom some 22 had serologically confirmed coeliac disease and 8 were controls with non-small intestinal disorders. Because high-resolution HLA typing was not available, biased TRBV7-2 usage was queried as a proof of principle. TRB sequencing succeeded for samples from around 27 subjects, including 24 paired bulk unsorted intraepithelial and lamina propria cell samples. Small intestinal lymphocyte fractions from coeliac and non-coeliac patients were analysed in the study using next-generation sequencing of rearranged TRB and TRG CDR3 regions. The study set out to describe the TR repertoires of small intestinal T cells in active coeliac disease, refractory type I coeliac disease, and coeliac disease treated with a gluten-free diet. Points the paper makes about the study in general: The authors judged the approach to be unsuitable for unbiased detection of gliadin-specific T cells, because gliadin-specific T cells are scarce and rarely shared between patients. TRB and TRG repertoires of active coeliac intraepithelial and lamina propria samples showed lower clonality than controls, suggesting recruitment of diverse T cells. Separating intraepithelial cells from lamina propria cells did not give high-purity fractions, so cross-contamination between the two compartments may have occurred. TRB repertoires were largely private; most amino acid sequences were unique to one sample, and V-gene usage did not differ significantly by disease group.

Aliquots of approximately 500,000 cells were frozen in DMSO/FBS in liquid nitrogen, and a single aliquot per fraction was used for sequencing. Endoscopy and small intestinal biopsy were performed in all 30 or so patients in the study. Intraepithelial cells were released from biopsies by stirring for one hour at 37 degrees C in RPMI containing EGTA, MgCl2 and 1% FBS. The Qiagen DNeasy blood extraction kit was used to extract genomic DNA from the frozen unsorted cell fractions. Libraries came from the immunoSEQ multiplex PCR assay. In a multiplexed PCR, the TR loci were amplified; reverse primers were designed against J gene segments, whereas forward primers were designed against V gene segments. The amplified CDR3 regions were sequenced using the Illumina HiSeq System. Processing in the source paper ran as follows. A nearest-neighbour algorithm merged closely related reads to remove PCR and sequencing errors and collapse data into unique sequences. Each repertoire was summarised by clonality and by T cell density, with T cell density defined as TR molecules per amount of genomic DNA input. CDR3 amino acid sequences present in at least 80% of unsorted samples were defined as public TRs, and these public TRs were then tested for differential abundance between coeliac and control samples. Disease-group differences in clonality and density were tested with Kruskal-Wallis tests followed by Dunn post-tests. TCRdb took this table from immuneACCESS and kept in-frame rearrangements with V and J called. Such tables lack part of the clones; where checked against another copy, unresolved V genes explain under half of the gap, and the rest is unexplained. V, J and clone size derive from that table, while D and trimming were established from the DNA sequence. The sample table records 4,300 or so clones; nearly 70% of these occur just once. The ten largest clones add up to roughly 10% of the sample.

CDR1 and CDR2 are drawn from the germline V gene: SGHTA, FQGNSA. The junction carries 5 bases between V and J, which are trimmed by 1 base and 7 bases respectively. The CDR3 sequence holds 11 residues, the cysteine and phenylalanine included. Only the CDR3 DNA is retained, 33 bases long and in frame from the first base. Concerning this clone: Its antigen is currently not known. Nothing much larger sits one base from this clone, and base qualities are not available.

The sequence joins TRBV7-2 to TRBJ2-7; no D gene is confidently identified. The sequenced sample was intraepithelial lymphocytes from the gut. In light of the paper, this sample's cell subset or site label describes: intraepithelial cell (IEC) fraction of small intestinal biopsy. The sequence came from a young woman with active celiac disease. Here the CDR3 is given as CASSLVLEQYF. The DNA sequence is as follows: TGTGCCAGCAGCTTAGTGCTAGAGCAGTACTTC.